These T cell receptor beta chains were read from a single sample in a study of Ad26.COV2.S vaccination and SARS-CoV-2 variants. Produced via immunoSEQ multiplex PCR; TCRdb's table is partial and in-frame only. The sample gives about 350,000 clones, roughly 90% of which show up once; roughly 4.8% is in the top ten. This specimen was peripheral blood, taken in a trial of Ad26.COV2.S vaccine versus placebo. The receptors come from a person aged 18-60 years who received the Ad26.COV2.S COVID-19 vaccine or a placebo. The CDR3 runs from the conserved cysteine through the conserved F or W. The D gene is left open where the match is weak. Size is stated for part of the rows, as once, few or many counts, or as a class when the clone is expanded.

TRBJ2-7 | TRBD2 | once | TRBV5-4 | TGTGCCAGCAGCTTGAACGGGGGGGGGTACGAGCAGTACTTC | CASSLNGGGYEQYF
TRBJ2-2 | - | - | TRBV19 | TGTGCCAGTAGTACCAGGGGCGGGAGCACCGGGGAGCTGTTTTTT | CASSTRGGSTGELFF
TRBJ1-3 | TRBD1 | - | TRBV18 | TGTGCCAGCTCACCACGGGGACAGGGTGACAGAGGAAACACCATATATTTT | CASSPRGQGDRGNTIYF
TRBJ2-2 | - | - | TRBV7-9 | TGTGCCAGCAGTTACAGGGTAACCACCATCGGGGAGCTGTTTTTT | CASSYRVTTIGELFF
TRBJ1-2 | - | - | TRBV9 | TGTGCCAGCAGCGTAGAGGGGCGAGGAGGCTACACCTTC | CASSVEGRGGYTF
TRBJ2-7 | TRBD1 | once | TRBV7-2 | TGTGCCAGCAGCCTCTCCGACAGGGGGCCCTACGAGCAGTACTTC | CASSLSDRGPYEQYF
TRBJ2-5 | - | - | TRBV2 | TGTGCCAGCAGTGAAGGGGGGCAGACCCAGTACTTC | CASSEGGQTQYF
TRBJ1-1 | - | - | TRBV30 | TGTGCCTGGGGTGAGGGGAGATTGAACACTGAAGCTTTCTTT | CAWGEGRLNTEAFF
TRBJ2-7 | TRBD1 | few | TRBV29-1 | TGCAGCGCCCGGATACCGGGACAGGGGGCCTACGAGCAGTACTTC | CSARIPGQGAYEQYF
TRBJ2-7 | - | - | TRBV30 | TGTGCCTGGAGTGTAAGTCTGTCCTACGAGCAGTACTTC | CAWSVSLSYEQYF
TRBJ2-7 | - | - | TRBV6-2/TRBV6-3 | TGTGCCAGCAGTTTCACCGGGACTGCCCGGGAGCAGTACTTC | CASSFTGTAREQYF
TRBJ2-7 | TRBD1 | - | TRBV28 | TGTGCCAGCAGTTTGGCGAGTAGGGGGCAATACTTC | CASSLASRGQYF
TRBJ2-3 | - | - | TRBV7-8 | TGTGCCAGCAGCTTAGGGAGGGGCACAGATACGCAGTATTTT | CASSLGRGTDTQYF
TRBJ1-5 | TRBD1 | - | TRBV10-3 | TGTGCCATCAGTGTGACAGGGGGGGGACAGCCCCAGCATTTT | CAISVTGGGQPQHF
TRBJ1-3 | - | - | TRBV9 | TGTGCCAGCAGCGTAAGCCGGAAACCAGGGCCTGGAAACACCATATATTTT | CASSVSRKPGPGNTIYF
TRBJ1-2 | - | few | TRBV5-1 | TGCGCCAGCAGCTTGGGACAATATGGCTACACCTTC | CASSLGQYGYTF
TRBJ1-6 | - | - | TRBV19 | TGTGCCAGTAGTCCCCGGCGCCTTGAATATAATTCACCCCTCCACTTT | CASSPRRLEYNSPLHF
TRBJ2-2 | - | once | TRBV5-1 | TGCGCCAGCAGCCCGGACGATGGCAGCGGGGAGCTGTTTTTT | CASSPDDGSGELFF
TRBJ2-5 | TRBD1 | - | TRBV13 | TGTGCCAGCAGCTTAGTCCCAGGGGGCGTAGAGACCCAGTACTTC | CASSLVPGGVETQYF
TRBJ2-5 | - | - | TRBV5-4 | TGTGCCAGCAGCTTAGTCAGTCAAGAGACCCAGTACTTC | CASSLVSQETQYF
TRBJ1-5 | - | - | TRBV5-6 | TGTGCCAGCAGCTTTAGACGGCGCAATCAGCCCCAGCATTTT | CASSFRRRNQPQHF
TRBJ1-2 | TRBD1 | few | TRBV2 | TGTGCCAGCAGCTATGACAGGGATAACTATGGCTACACCTTC | CASSYDRDNYGYTF
TRBJ1-2 | TRBD1 | - | TRBV5-4 | TGTGCCAGCAGCTTGGGGGCCGGGACAGTTGGCTACACCTTC | CASSLGAGTVGYTF
TRBJ2-3 | TRBD2 | - | TRBV5-1 | TGCGCCAGCAGCTTGGCTCTCGGGGGGACAGATACGCAGTATTTT | CASSLALGGTDTQYF
TRBJ1-2 | - | - | TRBV6-6 | TGTGCCAGCAGTTACGAAGGGGACGGCGATGGCTACACCTTC | CASSYEGDGDGYTF
TRBJ1-3 | - | once | TRBV21-1 | TGTGCCAGCAGCAAAGTATCCGTTTCGACAGCCAGAAACACCATATATTTT | CASSKVSVSTARNTIYF
TRBJ2-4 | - | - | TRBV4-1 | TGCGCCAGCAGCCTACTACAGGGAGCCAAAAACATTCAGTACTTC | CASSLLQGAKNIQYF
TRBJ2-7 | TRBD1 | - | TRBV5-8 | TGTGCCAGCAGCGCCGACAGGGCCCCCTACGAGCAGTACTTC | CASSADRAPYEQYF
TRBJ2-1 | TRBD1 | - | TRBV5-8 | TGTGCCAGCAGCAGACAGGGGGCGTCGTACAATGAGCAGTTCTTC | CASSRQGASYNEQFF
TRBJ2-1 | TRBD2 | once | TRBV4-3 | TGCGCCAGCAGCATGCTCAGCGGGGGGGACAATGAGCAGTTCTTC | CASSMLSGGDNEQFF
TRBJ2-3 | - | - | TRBV28 | TGTGCCAGCAGTTTAGGCGGAGATACGCAGTATTTT | CASSLGGDTQYF
TRBJ2-5 | - | - | TRBV7-6 | TGTGCCAGCAGCCGTACCGGGTCCGCCCAACAAGAGACCCAGTACTTC | CASSRTGSAQQETQYF
TRBJ2-5 | TRBD1 | once | TRBV6-2/TRBV6-3 | TGTGCCAGCAGTTACCCGTCCGGGACAGGGGAGAAGTGGTGGGAGACCCAGTACTTC | CASSYPSGTGEKWWETQYF
TRBJ2-7 | TRBD2 | - | TRBV6-5 | TGTGCCAGCCGGCAGGGGCTAGCGGGAGCTGGCGAGCAGTACTTC | CASRQGLAGAGEQYF
TRBJ2-1 | TRBD2 | - | TRBV4-2 | TGTGCCAGCAGCCAAGATCTTGCGGGGGTATTATACAATGAGCAGTTCTTC | CASSQDLAGVLYNEQFF
TRBJ2-7 | - | - | TRBV24-1 | TGTGCCACCAGCCCGAACAGGGCACCCTACGAGCAGTACTTC | CATSPNRAPYEQYF
TRBJ1-1 | - | - | TRBV16 | TGTGCCAGCAGCCCGGGCGGACAGCTAGAGGCTTTCTTT | CASSPGGQLEAFF
TRBJ2-2 | TRBD2 | - | TRBV4-2 | TGTGCCAGTTCGGCGATTCTAGCGGGGGACACCGGGGAGCTGTTTTTT | CASSAILAGDTGELFF
TRBJ1-5 | - | - | TRBV6-5 | TGTGCCAGCAATCTTGGGGGAAGCAATCAGCCCCAGCATTTT | CASNLGGSNQPQHF
TRBJ2-5 | - | - | TRBV6-5 | TGTGCCAGCAGGCAAGAGACCCAGTACTTC | CASRQETQYF
TRBJ1-2 | TRBD1 | few | TRBV4-1 | TGCGCCAGCAGCCAAGATGGGGACAGAAAAAACTATGGCTACACCTTC | CASSQDGDRKNYGYTF
TRBJ1-1 | - | many | TRBV2 | TGTGCCAGCAGTGTTGCAGGGACAGCTTTCTTT | CASSVAGTAFF
TRBJ1-6 | - | - | TRBV3-1/TRBV3-2 | TGTGCCAGCAGCCCCGTGGGAGTCTCCTATAATTCACCCCTCCACTTT | CASSPVGVSYNSPLHF
TRBJ1-4 | - | - | TRBV27 | TGTGCCAGCAGTGAGGGGGGCACCCCAACTAATGAAAAACTGTTTTTT | CASSEGGTPTNEKLFF
TRBJ2-1 | - | once | TRBV10-3 | TGTGCCATCAGTGATAAGGTTATTGCCTACAATGAGCAGTTCTTC | CAISDKVIAYNEQFF
TRBJ2-7 | - | - | TRBV28 | TGTGCCAGCAGGAGTCCAGGGGAGAATTACGAGCAGTACTTC | CASRSPGENYEQYF
TRBJ2-3 | TRBD1 | - | TRBV28 | TGTGCCAGCTTCGGGACAGGGGGAACAGATACGCAGTATTTT | CASFGTGGTDTQYF
TRBJ2-2 | - | - | TRBV9 | TGTGCCAGCAGCGTAGATACGGTAAACACCGGGGAGCTGTTTTTT | CASSVDTVNTGELFF
TRBJ2-1 | TRBD2 | - | TRBV20-1 | TGCAGTGCTTCGGGACTAGGTGAGCAGTTCTTC | CSASGLGEQFF
TRBJ1-2 | - | - | TRBV28 | TGTGCCAGCAGTAGGGGCTACTATGGCTACACCTTC | CASSRGYYGYTF
TRBJ1-2 | - | many | TRBV12-3/TRBV12-4 | TGTGCCAGCAGTTTAGACCGGGGCTACACCTTC | CASSLDRGYTF
TRBJ2-1 | TRBD2 | - | TRBV6-5 | TGTGCCAGCAGGGCGACTAGCGGAAGGGATGAGCAGTTCTTC | CASRATSGRDEQFF
TRBJ2-6 | - | - | TRBV19 | TGTGCCAGTCGGGCAGGAGTCTCTGGGGCCAACGTCCTGACTTTC | CASRAGVSGANVLTF
TRBJ1-1 | - | few | TRBV10-3 | TGTGCCATCAGTGAGGGGAGGTCAGGCAACACTGAAGCTTTCTTT | CAISEGRSGNTEAFF
TRBJ1-1 | - | - | TRBV9 | TGTGCCGGCAGCGCCGAGAGGAACACTGAAGCTTTCTTT | CAGSAERNTEAFF